The 22 T cell receptor beta chains presented below share a single source sample, sequenced in a study of T-cell memory formation after mild COVID-19. Each CDR3 protein is one row after TCRdb ran MiXCR on the 5' RACE reads. This repertoire shows about 260,000 distinct CDR3 sequences, around 8% found once; its top ten account for 22%. The sample taken for sequencing was PBMCs or a T cell subset sorted from them (not recorded which). These receptors were collected from a man between 18 and 29 years old who had mild COVID-19 (a few samples of this study predate the infection). Cell type and time point are not known.

This clonotype was observed a few times. The rearrangement links TRBV29-1 to TRBJ1-2, with D maybe TRBD1 (6 bases). The CDR3 runs 13 residues. Germline V gene data show CDR1 as SQVTM and CDR2 as ANQGSEA. Trimming stripped 0 bases from V and 6 bases from J, with 11 bases between. The DNA for the CDR3 is TGCAGCGTTGAAGACGTCCCAGGGGATGGCTACACCTTC. Translation: CSVEDVPGDGYTF.

The gene calls are TRBV6-5 and TRBJ1-2; a possible D gene is TRBD1 (6 bases). The CDR3 covers 11 residues. Germline loops: CDR1 MNHEY, CDR2 SVGAGI. This CDR3 reads CATGKNYGYTF. Written as DNA, the CDR3 is TGTGCTACAGGGAAAAACTATGGCTACACCTTC.

This clonotype has a handful of counts. The chain has TRBV7-9 and TRBJ2-3; 8 bases align to TRBD2. The germline V gene encodes CDR1 SEHNR and CDR2 FQNEAQ (reference sequence). J was trimmed by 4 bases and V by 3 bases; bases with no gene match: 6. The CDR3 runs to 15 residues. As DNA, the CDR3 is TGTGCCAGCAGCTTTGGGGCGGGGGGTGCAGATACGCAGTATTTT. Translated, it gives CASSFGAGGADTQYF.

V and J are TRBV19 and TRBJ1-5; D not resolved. The germline CDR1 and CDR2 sequences are LNHDA and SQIVND (reference sequence). The CDR3 loop spans 13 amino acids. The ends were cut back, 2 bases at V and 4 bases at J, with 6 bases in the middle. The CDR3 sequence is CASSITENQPQHF. The DNA for the CDR3 is TGTGCCAGTAGTATAACGGAGAATCAGCCCCAGCATTTT.

The table lists this clonotype with a few counts. The chain employs TRBV14 and TRBJ2-7, with D unclear. With 1 base removed from V and 2 bases from J, the gap between germline ends came to 6 bases. CDR1 SGHDN and CDR2 FVKESK come from the germline V gene. This CDR3 is 13 amino acids long. CDR3 protein: CASSQVSAYEQYF. The CDR3 DNA reads TGTGCCAGCAGCCAAGTTTCTGCCTACGAGCAGTACTTC.

V usage is TRBV7-2 and J usage is TRBJ1-6; D call uncertain. The germline gives CDR1 SGHTA, CDR2 FQGNSA. The CDR3 runs to 15 residues. Trimming took off 7 bases at V and 6 bases at J, with 16 bases between the two ends. The CDR3 reads CASTSSHPVNSPLHF. The DNA for the CDR3 is TGTGCCAGCACCTCTTCGCACCCAGTTAATTCACCCCTCCACTTT.

There are many counts of this clonotype. In nucleotides, the CDR3 is TGCGCCAGCAGCCCAGGGCTGTTACCGAACTCTGGGGCCAACGTCCTGACTTTC. Its translation is CASSPGLLPNSGANVLTF. This chain uses TRBV4-1 with TRBJ2-6, with D tentatively TRBD1 (5 bases). CDR1 MGHRA and CDR2 YSYEKL come from the germline V gene. This CDR3 comprises 18 residues. Trimming took 4 bases from V and 0 from J, leaving 16 bases between them.

J is TRBJ1-5 and V is TRBV7-2; D is perhaps TRBD1 (5 bases). The CDR3 is 15 residues long. V was shortened by 4 bases and J by 3 bases, with 13 bases between the two germline ends. Germline values: CDR1 SGHTA, CDR2 FQGNSA. The CDR3 region is CASSSRDFYNQPQHF. The CDR3 DNA reads TGTGCCAGCAGCTCCAGGGATTTTTACAATCAGCCCCAGCATTTT.

The chain joins TRBV7-9 to TRBJ1-1; D remains ambiguous. The V gene's germline CDR1 is SEHNR and CDR2 FQNEAQ (reference sequence). The CDR3 covers 12 residues. The V end lost 5 bases, the J end lost 8 bases, and 12 bases lay between the germline ends. DNA of the CDR3: TGTGCCAGCAGCCCGGAGTCGCTAGAAGCTTTCTTT. Translated, it gives CASSPESLEAFF.

This clonotype appeared many times. This chain connects TRBV6-2 or TRBV6-3 to TRBJ1-1, with 9 bases aligning to TRBD1. Germline values: CDR1 MNHEY, CDR2 SVGEGT. The V gene end was trimmed by 2 bases and the J gene end by 6 bases; junction bases not matched to a gene: 7. This CDR3 is built from 15 residues. The CDR3 sequence: CASSYRGQGLSEAFF. In DNA, the CDR3 is TGTGCCAGCAGTTACCGTGGACAGGGGTTATCTGAAGCTTTCTTT.

The J gene is TRBJ1-3, the V gene TRBV6-5; unclear D gene. The CDR3 length is 16 residues. In germline, CDR1 is MNHEY, CDR2 SVGAGI. Trimming pared 5 bases from V and 0 bases from J, leaving 14 bases between. This CDR3 is CASSPAGALSGNTIYF. DNA for the CDR3: TGTGCCAGCAGTCCGGCCGGAGCCCTCTCTGGAAACACCATATATTTT.

This clonotype has a handful of counts. The chain carries TRBV5-1 and TRBJ2-7; TRBD2 agrees at 16 bases. The CDR3 has 17 residues. Trimming took 4 bases from V and 4 from J; bases not matched to a gene: 8. Per the germline V gene, CDR1 is SGHRS and CDR2 is YFSETQ. CDR3: CASSQAGTSGGAYEQYF. As DNA, the CDR3 is TGCGCCAGCAGCCAAGCCGGGACTAGCGGGGGGGCGTACGAGCAGTACTTC. Variable domain in full (rest from reference TRBV5-1 and TRBJ2-7): KAGVTQTPRYLIKTRGQQVTLSCSPISGHRSVSWYQQTPGQGLQFLFEYFSETQRNKGNFPGRFSGRQFSNSRSEMNVSTLELGDSALYLCASSQAGTSGGAYEQYFGPGTRLTVT.

The chain couples TRBV29-1 to TRBJ1-1; D might be TRBD1 (5 bases). Trimming removed 1 base at V and 8 bases at J, with 20 bases between. Per the germline V gene, CDR1 is SQVTM and CDR2 is ANQGSEA. This CDR3 has 15 residues. The CDR3 nucleotides read TGCAGCGTTGAAGTTCCGACCGGGTGGGGGAGCGAAGCTTTCTTT. Translation: CSVEVPTGWGSEAFF.

V is TRBV6-1 and J is TRBJ1-1; D ambiguous. The CDR3 loop spans 16 amino acids. Trimming shortened V by 3 bases and J by 0 bases, and 14 bases separated the two germline ends. Germline values: CDR1 MNHNS, CDR2 SASEGT. As DNA, the CDR3 is TGTGCCAGCAGTGAGGCTTTCGGATACATGAACACTGAAGCTTTCTTT. Encoded protein: CASSEAFGYMNTEAFF.

The J gene is TRBJ1-1, the V gene TRBV14; D not resolved. Germline CDR1 SGHDN, CDR2 FVKESK. The CDR3 consists of 12 residues. V was trimmed by 1 base and J by 8 bases, leaving 8 bases between them. CDR3 sequence: CASSQVRGEAFF. As DNA, the CDR3 is TGTGCCAGCAGCCAAGTACGAGGGGAAGCTTTCTTT.

This clonotype appeared a few times. The chain employs TRBV12-3 or TRBV12-4 and TRBJ2-3; the match to TRBD1 covers 7 bases. The CDR3 runs 15 residues. V dropped 6 bases and J dropped 1; count of bases not matched to a gene: 7. CDR3 residues: CASSPGTAGTDTQYF. The CDR3 nucleotides read TGTGCCAGCAGCCCCGGGACAGCGGGCACAGATACGCAGTATTTT.

In this sample, this clonotype turned up a few times. The chain recombines TRBV5-6 with TRBJ1-1; D remains unclear. Germline-derived CDR1 and CDR2 are SGHDT and YYEEEE. The CDR3 spans 12 residues. The V end was cut by 4 bases, the J end by 7 bases, with 11 bases between. The CDR3 region has the DNA TGTGCCAGCAGCCGTTGGGCCTTTGAAGCTTTCTTT. Translated: CASSRWAFEAFF.

The J gene is TRBJ1-6, the V gene TRBV5-5; a weak D match, TRBD1 (5 bases). Germline V lookup: CDR1 SGHKS, CDR2 YYEKEE (reference sequence). Trimming stripped 1 base from V and 8 bases from J, with 16 bases between. This CDR3 is 16 amino acids long. The CDR3 nucleotides are TGTGCCAGCAGCTTGCGGGGGGATGTGCCCCATTCACCCCTCCACTTT. The encoded protein is CASSLRGDVPHSPLHF.

The chain is built from TRBV7-2 and TRBJ2-3, with D perhaps matching TRBD2 (7 bases). This CDR3 has 15 residues. Germline V CDR1 and CDR2: SGHTA, FQGNSA. V dropped 0 bases and J dropped 4 bases, with 11 bases sitting between them. The CDR3 is CASSLAGGHADTQYF. CDR3 sequence (DNA): TGTGCCAGCAGCTTAGCGGGGGGGCATGCAGATACGCAGTATTTT.

The chain employs TRBV4-3 and TRBJ1-4; D not resolved. The CDR3 consists of 14 residues. The V gene's germline CDR1 is LGHNA and CDR2 YSLEER. V shed 2 bases and J shed 7 bases, with 11 bases lying between them. The CDR3 region is CASSQLIRAEKLFF. For the CDR3, the DNA is TGCGCCAGCAGCCAACTCATTCGAGCTGAAAAACTGTTTTTT.

This clonotype was detected only a few times. The rearrangement uses TRBV9 and TRBJ2-1; D might be TRBD1 or TRBD2, each matching 5 bases. CDR3 length: 15 amino acids. Germline V gene sequence: CDR1 SGDLS, CDR2 YYNGEE. V was cut by 2 bases and J by 0 bases, with 9 bases left in between. The chain's CDR3 is CASSVRDRSYNEQFF. The CDR3 DNA sequence: TGTGCCAGCAGCGTGAGGGACCGCTCCTACAATGAGCAGTTCTTC.

This clonotype appeared a few times. The V and J genes are TRBV20-1 and TRBJ2-3; D is perhaps TRBD1 (6 bases). The CDR3 is made up of 17 amino acids. V was clipped by 5 bases and J by 0 bases, with 21 bases between them. CDR1 and CDR2 (germline): DFQATT, SNEGSKA (reference sequence). CDR3 residues: CSAPPSGQSASTDTQYF. Written as DNA, the CDR3 is TGCAGTGCTCCCCCCTCCGGACAGAGTGCTAGCACAGATACGCAGTATTTT.